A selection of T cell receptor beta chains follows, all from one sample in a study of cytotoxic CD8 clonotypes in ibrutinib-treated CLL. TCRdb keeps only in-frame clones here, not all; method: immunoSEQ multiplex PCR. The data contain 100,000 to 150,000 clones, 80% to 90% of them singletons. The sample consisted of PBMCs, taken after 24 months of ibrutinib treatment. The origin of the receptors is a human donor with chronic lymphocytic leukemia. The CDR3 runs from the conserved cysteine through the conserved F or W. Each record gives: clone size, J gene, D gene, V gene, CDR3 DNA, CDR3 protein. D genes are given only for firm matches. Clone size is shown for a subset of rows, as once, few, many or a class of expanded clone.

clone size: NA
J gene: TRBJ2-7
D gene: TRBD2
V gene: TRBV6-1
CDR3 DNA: TGTGCCAGCAGGCCGGCAAGCGGGGGGGTCTACGAGCAGTACTTC
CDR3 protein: CASRPASGGVYEQYF

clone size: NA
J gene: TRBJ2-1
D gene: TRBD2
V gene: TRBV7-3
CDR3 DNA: TGTGCCAGCAGCCTCGTAGCGGGGGGGCCCGGATACAATGAGCAGTTCTTC
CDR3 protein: CASSLVAGGPGYNEQFF

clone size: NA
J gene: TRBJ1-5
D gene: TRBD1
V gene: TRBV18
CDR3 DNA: TGTGCCAGCGCACCGACAGGGGGCGGCAATCAGCCCCAGCATTTT
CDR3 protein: CASAPTGGGNQPQHF

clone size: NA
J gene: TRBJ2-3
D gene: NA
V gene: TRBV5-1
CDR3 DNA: TGCGCCAGCAGCCGTGCGGGATCTAGCACAGATACGCAGTATTTT
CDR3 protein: CASSRAGSSTDTQYF

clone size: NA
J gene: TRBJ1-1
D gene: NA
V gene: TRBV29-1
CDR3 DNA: TGCAGCGGGCGCCAGGGGATCACTGAAGCTTTCTTT
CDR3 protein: CSGRQGITEAFF

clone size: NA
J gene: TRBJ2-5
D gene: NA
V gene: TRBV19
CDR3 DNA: TGTGCCAGTGCCAGGCAGGGCCAAGAGACCCAGTACTTC
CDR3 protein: CASARQGQETQYF

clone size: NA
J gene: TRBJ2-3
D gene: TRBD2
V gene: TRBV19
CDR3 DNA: TGTGCCAGTAGTACCGGACTAGCGGATACGCAGTATTTT
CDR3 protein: CASSTGLADTQYF

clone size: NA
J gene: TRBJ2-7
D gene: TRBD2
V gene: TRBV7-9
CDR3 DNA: TGTGCCGTTGCCCAGCGGGGGGCCTCCTACGAGCAGTACTTC
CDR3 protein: CAVAQRGASYEQYF

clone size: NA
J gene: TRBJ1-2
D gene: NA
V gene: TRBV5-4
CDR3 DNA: TGTGCCAGCAGCGCGACTATCTCCTACTATGGCTACACCTTC
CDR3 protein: CASSATISYYGYTF

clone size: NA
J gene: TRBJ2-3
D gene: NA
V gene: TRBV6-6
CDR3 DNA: TGTGCCAGCAGTTATTCCCCGGACACCGGTGCGCAGTATTTT
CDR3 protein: CASSYSPDTGAQYF

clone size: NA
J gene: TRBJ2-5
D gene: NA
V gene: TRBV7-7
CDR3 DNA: TGTGCTAGCAGCCTGACTGGGAACCAAGAGACCCAGTACTTC
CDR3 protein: CASSLTGNQETQYF

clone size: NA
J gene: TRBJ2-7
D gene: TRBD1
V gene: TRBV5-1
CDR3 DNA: TGCGCCAGCAGCTTGGGGCAGGGGGCTTACGAGCAGTACTTC
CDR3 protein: CASSLGQGAYEQYF

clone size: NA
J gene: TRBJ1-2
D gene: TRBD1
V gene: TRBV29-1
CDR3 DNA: TGCAGCGTTGAAGATTCACCGGGACAGGCTTATGGCTACACCTTC
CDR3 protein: CSVEDSPGQAYGYTF

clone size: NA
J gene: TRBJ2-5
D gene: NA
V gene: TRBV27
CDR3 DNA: TGTGCCAGCAGTCTCTCGAATGGGGAGACCCAGTACTTC
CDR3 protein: CASSLSNGETQYF

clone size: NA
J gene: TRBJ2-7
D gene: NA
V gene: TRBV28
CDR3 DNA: TGTGCCAGCAGCACTGGGGGCAGATCCTACGAGCAGTACTTC
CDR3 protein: CASSTGGRSYEQYF

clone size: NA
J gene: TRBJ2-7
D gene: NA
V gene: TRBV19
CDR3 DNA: TGTGCCAGTAGTAGGAACAGGATTAGCTCCTACGAGCAGTACTTC
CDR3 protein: CASSRNRISSYEQYF

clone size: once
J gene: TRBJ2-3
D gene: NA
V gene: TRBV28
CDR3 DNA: TGTGCCAGCAGTAGCTACAACAGGACCTCATTTTCTAGCACAGATACGCAGTATTTT
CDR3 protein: CASSSYNRTSFSSTDTQYF

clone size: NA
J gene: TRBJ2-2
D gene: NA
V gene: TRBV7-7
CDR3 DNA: TGTGCTAGCAGCGAGGATCGCGGGGAGCTGTTTTTT
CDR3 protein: CASSEDRGELFF

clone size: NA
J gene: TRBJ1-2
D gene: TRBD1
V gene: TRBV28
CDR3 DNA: TGTGCCAGCAGAACCAACCGACAGGGGGCGCGGTATGGCTACACCTTC
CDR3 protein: CASRTNRQGARYGYTF

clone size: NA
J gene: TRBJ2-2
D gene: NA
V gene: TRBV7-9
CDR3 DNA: TGTGCCAGCAGCTCAAGACCAATACAGGGTCGCAGGGCCGGGGAGCTGTTTTTT
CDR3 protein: CASSSRPIQGRRAGELFF

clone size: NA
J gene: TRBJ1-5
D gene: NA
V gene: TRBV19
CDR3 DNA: TGTGCCAGTTGGCAGGGACTCGGGCCCCAGCATTTT
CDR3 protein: CASWQGLGPQHF

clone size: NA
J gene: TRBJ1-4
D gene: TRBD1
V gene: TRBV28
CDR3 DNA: TGTGCCAGCAGTTCCCCCCGACAGGGTTTGCGGAAACTGTTTTTT
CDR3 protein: CASSSPRQGLRKLFF

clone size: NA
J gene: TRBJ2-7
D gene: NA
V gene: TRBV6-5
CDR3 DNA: TGTGCCAGCACCCACGGGGGACGGGCCTACGAGCAGTACTTC
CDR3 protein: CASTHGGRAYEQYF

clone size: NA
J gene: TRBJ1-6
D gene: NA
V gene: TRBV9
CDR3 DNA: TGTGCCAGCAGCGTAGCAAATAACCGGAATTCACCCCTCCACTTT
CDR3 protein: CASSVANNRNSPLHF

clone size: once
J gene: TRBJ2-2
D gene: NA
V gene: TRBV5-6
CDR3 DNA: TGTGCCAGCAGCGTGCTTGCAGGGGGGACCGGGGAGCTGTTTTTT
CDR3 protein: CASSVLAGGTGELFF

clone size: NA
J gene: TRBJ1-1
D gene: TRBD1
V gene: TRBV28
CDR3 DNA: TGTGCCAGCAGTCGGGGGGGACAGACGAACACTGAAGCTTTCTTT
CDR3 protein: CASSRGGQTNTEAFF

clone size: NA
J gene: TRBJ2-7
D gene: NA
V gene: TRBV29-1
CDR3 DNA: TGCAGCGCTCTCCCCGGGGGGCCCAACACCTACTCCTACGAGCAGTACTTC
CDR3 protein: CSALPGGPNTYSYEQYF

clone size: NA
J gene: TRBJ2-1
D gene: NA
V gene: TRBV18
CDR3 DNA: TGTGCCAGCTCCCCGGGAAGCGTCCGGGAGCAGTTCTTC
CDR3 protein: CASSPGSVREQFF

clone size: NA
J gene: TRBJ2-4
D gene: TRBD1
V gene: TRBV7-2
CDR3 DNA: TGTGCCAGCAGCATAACAGGGGGGCCGGCCAAAAACATTCAGTACTTC
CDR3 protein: CASSITGGPAKNIQYF

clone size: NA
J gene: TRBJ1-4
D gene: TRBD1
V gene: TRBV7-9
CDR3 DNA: TGTGCCAGCAGCTTAGTTCAGGGGGCTAATGAAAAACTGTTTTTT
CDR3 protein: CASSLVQGANEKLFF

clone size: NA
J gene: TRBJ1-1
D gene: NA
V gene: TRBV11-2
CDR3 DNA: TGTGCCAGCAGATTAGGGGCGAACACTGAAGCTTTCTTT
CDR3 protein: CASRLGANTEAFF

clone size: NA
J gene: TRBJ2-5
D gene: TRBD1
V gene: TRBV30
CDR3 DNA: TGTGCCTGGGTCCCCCCCCAAGGGACAGGGGTTCAAGAGACCCAGTACTTC
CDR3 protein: CAWVPPQGTGVQETQYF

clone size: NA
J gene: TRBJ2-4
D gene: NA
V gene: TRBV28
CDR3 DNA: TGTGCCAGCAGTTCTTATACTATAGCCAAAAACATTCAGTACTTC
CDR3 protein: CASSSYTIAKNIQYF

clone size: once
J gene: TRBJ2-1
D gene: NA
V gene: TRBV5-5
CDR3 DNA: TGTGCCAGCAGCAATGATTTGGGGCGCGTCAAAGAGCAGTTCTTC
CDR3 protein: CASSNDLGRVKEQFF

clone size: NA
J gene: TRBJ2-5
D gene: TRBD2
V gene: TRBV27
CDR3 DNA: TGTGCCAGCGGGGGGGGGACCCAGTACTTC
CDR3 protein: CASGGGTQYF

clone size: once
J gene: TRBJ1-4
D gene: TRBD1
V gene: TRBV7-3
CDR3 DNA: TGTGCCAGCAGCCCCATGGGACAGGGACTCGGAAAACTGTTTTTT
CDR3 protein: CASSPMGQGLGKLFF

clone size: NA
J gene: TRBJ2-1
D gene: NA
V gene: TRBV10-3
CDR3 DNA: TGTGCCACCGGGACGACCTACAATGAGCAGTTCTTC
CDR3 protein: CATGTTYNEQFF